The TCR beta chain described here comes from a study of T cell responses to AZD1222 COVID-19 vaccine (TCRdb year 2021). For context, the study as a whole: TCR sequencing covered fewer than 250 trial participants: about 210 given two doses of AZD1222 and around 26 given two doses of MenACWY control vaccine. Trial participants were enrolled into age subgroups of 18-55, 56-69 and 70-plus years, which contained approximately 150, 30 and 60 TCR-sequenced participants, respectively. Study-wide conclusions, independent of this receptor: Reportedly, almost half of the unique spike-specific TCRs recognized epitopes lying outside the regions that are mutated in the B.1.351 and B.1.1.7 variants. Vaccine-associated CD4 TCRs spanned the whole spike protein, with dominant responses in regions 160-218 and 743-854. Participants were mostly white British and included more females than males, and it was suggested by the authors that clonal diversity may have been underestimated. Conclusions about previously exposed vaccinees are limited because only 6 or 7 AZD1222 recipients were SARS-CoV-2 seropositive at baseline. No day 14 peak-response samples were available, so repertoires were characterized only after the peak T cell response. The 56-69-year group was small, and its depth increase did not reach significance, likely because of low power. After two AZD1222 doses, spike-specific TCR breadth and depth were significantly higher than at day 0 and than in MenACWY recipients.

Sample time point, as interpreted from the label and publication: about 28 days (+/-7) after the second vaccine dose. The sample's treatment or condition label is to be understood as: meningococcal conjugate vaccine given as trial control. Samples from vaccinated people were obtained from the UK trials COV001 and COV002, which included a single-blind randomized controlled phase 2/3 trial of AZD1222 (ChAdOx1 nCoV-19) in healthy adults. For TCRbeta chain sequencing, PBMC samples were collected from trial participants at day 0 and at day 28 after the second dose. In the case of this clone: Its antigen remains unidentified. Base qualities are not at hand, and no much larger clone is one base apart.

The CDR3 regions of human TCRbeta chains were subjected to immunosequencing. In the source study's methods: TCRs in the repertoires were matched against a reference library of SARS-CoV-2-specific TCRs that had been generated with the MIRA antigen-specificity platform. Breadth meant the fraction of unique TCRs that were SARS-CoV-2-associated, whereas depth meant the fraction of total T cells that were SARS-CoV-2-associated. Each spike-specific TCR was assigned to its reactive spike region and to a CD4 or CD8 class using the MIRA data. Log10-transformed breadth and depth values were compared by one-way ANOVA with Sidak's multiple comparisons tests. The source is immuneACCESS, and TCRdb retained only in-frame sequences with V and J called. Part of the clones is not carried over; for the studies checked, unresolved V genes explain less than half of this, and the remainder is unexplained. V and J calls plus clone size are reproduced from that table; the DNA served to infer D and trimming. The sample includes approximately 150,000 clones, with around 89% observed a single time. The top ten constitute 3.5% to 5.5% of the sample.

From its cysteine to its phenylalanine, the CDR3 spans 13 amino acids. Only the CDR3 portion is preserved as DNA: 39 bases, with reading frame beginning at the first base. CDR1 and CDR2 were assigned from the germline V gene as LGHNA and YSLEER. Trimming takes 2 bases from V and 2 bases from J, and the germline ends sit 4 bases apart. The specimen comprised peripheral blood, sampled 28 days after the second dose of the MenACWY control vaccine. The TCR comes from an adult who received the MenACWY meningococcal vaccine as a control. This chain joins TRBV4-3 to TRBJ1-5, with no confident D gene call. The DNA reads as follows: TGCGCCAGCAGCCAATTCGGCAATCAGCCCCAGCATTTT. It codes for CASSQFGNQPQHF.